The 30 T cell receptor beta chains listed next were all sequenced from one sample in a study of blood T cell repertoires in COVID-19. Using immunoSEQ multiplex PCR, the repertoire was profiled, and TCRdb retains in-frame clones only, with some absent. The repertoire holds some 240,000 clones, with roughly 82% as singletons. Sequenced: peripheral blood. The receptors were sampled from a woman in her forties who had recovered from COVID-19.

The V and J genes are TRBV6-6 and TRBJ1-1; TRBD1 is a possible D gene (6 bases). Germline assignment: CDR1 MNHNY and CDR2 SVGAGI (reference sequence). This CDR3 comprises 17 residues. Trimming left V 5 bases short and J 4 bases short, with 23 bases between. In DNA, the CDR3 is TGTGCCAGCAGTCCACCCTCCTTCGTGGGGGCGAGCACTGAAGCTTTCTTT. Residues: CASSPPSFVGASTEAFF.

The V gene is TRBV28, the J gene TRBJ1-6; maybe TRBD1 (5 bases). Germline V gene lookup returns CDR1 MDHEN and CDR2 SYDVKM. The CDR3 has 14 residues. V lost 5 bases to trimming and J lost 7 bases, with 12 bases between them. The CDR3 loop reads CASSGAELNSPLHF. DNA of the CDR3: TGTGCCAGCAGTGGGGCCGAATTAAATTCACCCCTCCACTTT.

There are a few counts of this clone. CDR3 loop: CASSWLVGRQYF. Here the CDR3 DNA reads TGTGCCAGCAGCTGGCTAGTGGGGAGGCAGTATTTT. This rearrangement joins TRBV7-9 to TRBJ2-3, with D possibly TRBD2 on 5 matching bases. Germline V gives CDR1 SEHNR, CDR2 FQNEAQ (reference sequence). The CDR3 totals 12 residues. V was pared by 4 bases and J by 11 bases, with 13 bases between. The full variable domain, its missing parts supplied by reference TRBV7-9 and TRBJ2-3, is DTGVSQNPRHKITKRGQNVTFRCDPISEHNRLYWYRQTLGQGPEFLTYFQNEAQLEKSRLLSDRFSAERPKGSFSTLEIQRTEQGDSAMYLCASSWLVGRQYFGPGTRLTVL.

The chain uses TRBV9 and TRBJ2-3; maybe TRBD2 (5 bases). Looked up from germline, CDR1 is SGDLS and CDR2 is YYNGEE. The CDR3 is 15 residues long. Deletions cut 0 bases from V and 1 base from J, with 9 bases between. The CDR3: CASSVGGRGTDTQYF. The CDR3 DNA follows: TGTGCCAGCAGCGTAGGAGGGAGAGGCACAGATACGCAGTATTTT.

The chain is built from TRBV3-1 (or the pseudogene TRBV3-2) and TRBJ2-2; no clear D gene. The ends were cut back, 3 bases at V and 3 bases at J, with 8 bases in the middle. This CDR3 has 14 amino acids. The V gene's germline CDR1 is LGHDT and CDR2 YNNKEL (reference sequence). The CDR3 spells CASSHELDTGELFF. DNA for the CDR3: TGTGCCAGCAGCCATGAGTTGGACACCGGGGAGCTGTTTTTT.

This sequence joins TRBV13 and TRBJ2-4, with D maybe TRBD2 (6 bases). CDR1 and CDR2 from the germline V gene are PRHDT and FYEKMQ (reference sequence). The CDR3 contains 14 residues. Between the trimmed V and J ends, which lost 4 bases and 6 bases, there was a span of 13 bases. This CDR3 is CASSSRGTGNIQYF. In DNA form, the CDR3 reads TGTGCCAGCAGCTCCCGGGGGACGGGAAACATTCAGTACTTC. The whole variable domain, remainder taken from reference TRBV13 and TRBJ2-4, is AAGVIQSPRHLIKEKRETATLKCYPIPRHDTVYWYQQGPGQDPQFLISFYEKMQSDKGSIPDRFSAQQFSDYHSELNMSSLELGDSALYFCASSSRGTGNIQYFGAGTRLSVL.

The chain links TRBV19 to TRBJ1-2; 8 bases map to TRBD1. Per germline, CDR1 LNHDA and CDR2 SQIVND (reference sequence). With V trimmed by 7 bases and J by 4 bases, 11 bases remained unmatched. The CDR3 spans 15 residues. In DNA, the CDR3 is TGTGCCAGTACTACACCCAGGGGGCGCTCCTATGGCTACACCTTC. This encodes CASTTPRGRSYGYTF. Based on the CDR3 plus reference TRBV19 and TRBJ1-2, the full variable domain is DGGITQSPKYLFRKEGQNVTLSCEQNLNHDAMYWYRQDPGQGLRLIYYSQIVNDFQKGDIAEGYSVSREKKESFPLTVTSAQKNPTAFYLCASTTPRGRSYGYTFGSGTRLTVV.

The rearrangement uses TRBV6-6 and TRBJ2-5; 8 bases are a match to TRBD2. With V trimmed by 8 bases and J by 2 bases, 4 bases remained unmatched. The CDR3 has 13 amino acids. Germline CDR1 is MNHNY and CDR2 is SVGAGI (reference sequence). The CDR3 sequence: CASSGGSQETQYF. Here the CDR3 DNA reads TGTGCCAGCTCGGGGGGGTCTCAAGAGACCCAGTACTTC.

The genes are TRBV12-3 or TRBV12-4 and TRBJ2-7; D is possibly TRBD1 (5 bases). V was trimmed by 3 bases and J by 0 bases, leaving 6 bases between them. The CDR3 extends over 13 amino acids. The CDR3 protein is CASSFDSSYEQYF. The CDR3 DNA is TGTGCCAGCAGTTTTGACAGCTCCTACGAGCAGTACTTC.

The chain joins TRBV5-6 to TRBJ1-5; D unclear. The germline CDR1 and CDR2 sequences are SGHDT and YYEEEE. The CDR3 has 14 amino acids. Trimming shortened V by 2 bases and J by 1 base, and 7 bases separated the two germline ends. The CDR3 sequence: CASSFGVSNQPQHF. The CDR3 nucleotides read TGTGCCAGCAGCTTTGGAGTGAGCAATCAGCCCCAGCATTTT. The variable domain in full, completed from reference TRBV5-6 and TRBJ1-5, reads DAGVTQSPTHLIKTRGQQVTLRCSPKSGHDTVSWYQQALGQGPQFIFQYYEEEERQRGNFPDRFSGHQFPNYSSELNVNALLLGDSALYLCASSFGVSNQPQHFGDGTRLSIL.

The chain links TRBV18 to TRBJ2-3; 14 bases fit TRBD2. Germline CDR1 is KGHSH and CDR2 is LQKENI. The CDR3 runs 17 residues. The V segment lost 3 bases and the J segment 2 bases; nucleotides outside the gene matches: 4. The CDR3 nucleotides are TGTGCCAGCTCACCCCGGACTAGCGGGGGGCACACAGATACGCAGTATTTT. It yields the protein CASSPRTSGGHTDTQYF.

The V call is TRBV13, the J call TRBJ2-4, with a weak D call TRBD2 (6 bases). This CDR3 contains 17 residues. Per the germline V gene, CDR1 is PRHDT and CDR2 is FYEKMQ (reference sequence). V was clipped by 0 bases and J by 6 bases, with 18 bases between them. CDR3 DNA sequence: TGTGCCAGCAGCTTAGGGGAGGGACGAATAAGCGGAAACATTCAGTACTTC. It translates to CASSLGEGRISGNIQYF.

J is TRBJ2-2 and V is TRBV11-2; D unclear. CDR1 is SGHAT and CDR2 is FQNNGV in the germline V gene. Trimming pared 4 bases from V and 8 bases from J, leaving 14 bases between. The CDR3 covers 14 residues. The CDR3 reads CASSSLKEVGELFF. CDR3 DNA sequence: TGTGCCAGCAGCTCACTAAAAGAGGTTGGGGAGCTGTTTTTT. The full variable domain, its missing parts supplied by reference TRBV11-2 and TRBJ2-2, is EAGVAQSPRYKIIEKRQSVAFWCNPISGHATLYWYQQILGQGPKLLIQFQNNGVVDDSQLPKDRFSAERLKGVDSTLKIQPAKLEDSAVYLCASSSLKEVGELFFGEGSRLTVL.

A single count supports this clone. The V call is TRBV5-1, the J call TRBJ2-2; weak D call: TRBD1 (6 bases). Trimming left V 3 bases short and J 3 bases short, with 15 bases between. Germline V gene lookup returns CDR1 SGHRS and CDR2 YFSETQ. The CDR3 spans 16 residues. CDR3 in amino acids: CASSSTGTRDTGELFF. The CDR3 region has the DNA TGCGCCAGCAGCTCGACCGGGACACGAGACACCGGGGAGCTGTTTTTT. Using reference TRBV5-1 and TRBJ2-2 for the parts outside the CDR3, the full variable domain is KAGVTQTPRYLIKTRGQQVTLSCSPISGHRSVSWYQQTPGQGLQFLFEYFSETQRNKGNFPGRFSGRQFSNSRSEMNVSTLELGDSALYLCASSSTGTRDTGELFFGEGSRLTVL.

This chain links TRBV29-1 with TRBJ1-3, with TRBD1 matching 8 bases. The CDR3 is 17 residues long. J lost 1 base, V lost 5 bases, and 13 bases had no gene match. In germline, CDR1 is SQVTM, CDR2 ANQGSEA. In nucleotides, the CDR3 is TGCAGCGTTAGATCTTCAGGACAGGGAGGATCTGGAAACACCATATATTTT. Residues: CSVRSSGQGGSGNTIYF.

This chain uses TRBV5-1 with TRBJ1-1; maybe TRBD1 (5 bases). V was pared by 4 bases and J by 0 bases, with 16 bases between. The germline CDR1 and CDR2 sequences are SGHRS and YFSETQ. The CDR3 runs to 16 residues. Here the CDR3 DNA reads TGCGCCAGCAGCCAATTACCAGGGTTGATGAACACTGAAGCTTTCTTT. It is translated as CASSQLPGLMNTEAFF.

The J gene is TRBJ1-4, the V gene TRBV9; no firm D call. The V gene's germline CDR1 is SGDLS and CDR2 YYNGEE. V lost 3 bases and J 8 bases, leaving 14 bases between the germline ends. CDR3 size: 14 residues. CDR3 residues: CASSEQTAREKLFF. CDR3 bases: TGTGCCAGCAGCGAACAGACCGCTCGGGAAAAACTGTTTTTT.

This chain connects TRBV16 to TRBJ2-1; the match to TRBD1 covers 8 bases. The V gene end was trimmed by 1 base and the J gene end by 9 bases; junction bases not matched to a gene: 8. This CDR3 region has 15 residues. CDR1 KGHSY and CDR2 FQNENV come from the germline V gene. Here the CDR3 reads CASSQFSQGAVEQFF. The DNA for the CDR3 is TGTGCCAGCAGCCAATTTTCGCAGGGGGCAGTTGAGCAGTTCTTC.

V and J are TRBV3-1 (or the pseudogene TRBV3-2) and TRBJ2-3; a weak D match, TRBD2 (6 bases). CDR1 and CDR2 (germline): LGHDT, YNNKEL (reference sequence). The length of the CDR3 is 14 residues. The V end lost 3 bases, the J end lost 5 bases, and 12 bases lay between the germline ends. Here the CDR3 DNA reads TGTGCCAGCAGCCAGTACCGGGACTTAGATACGCAGTATTTT. It encodes CASSQYRDLDTQYF.

The rearrangement joins TRBV30 to TRBJ1-1; D gene ambiguous. The germline V and J ends were trimmed by 2 bases and 0 bases, with 19 bases remaining between them. Germline lookup yields CDR1 GTSNPN and CDR2 SVGIG (reference sequence). The CDR3 loop spans 17 amino acids. The CDR3 nucleotides read TGTGCCTGGAGTTGGTGGAGAACGGCGGGAGTGAACACTGAAGCTTTCTTT. Translating gives CAWSWWRTAGVNTEAFF.

The chain recombines TRBV19 with TRBJ2-3; a possible D gene is TRBD1 (5 bases). The V and J ends lost 5 bases and 0 bases respectively, with 12 bases between them. This CDR3 region has 15 residues. CDR1 is LNHDA, CDR2 SQIVND, per germline (reference sequence). The CDR3 reads CASSADRSSTDTQYF. CDR3 DNA sequence: TGTGCCAGTAGTGCCGACAGATCTAGCACAGATACGCAGTATTTT. Variable domain in full (rest from reference TRBV19 and TRBJ2-3): DGGITQSPKYLFRKEGQNVTLSCEQNLNHDAMYWYRQDPGQGLRLIYYSQIVNDFQKGDIAEGYSVSREKKESFPLTVTSAQKNPTAFYLCASSADRSSTDTQYFGPGTRLTVL.

This chain joins TRBV4-2 and TRBJ2-7; 7 bases align to TRBD2. CDR1 is LGHNA, CDR2 YNFKEQ, per germline. The ends lost 1 base at V and 2 bases at J; junction bases unmatched: 5. This CDR3 is built from 15 residues. The CDR3 DNA follows: TGTGCCAGCAGCCAAGCGCTAGCGGTCACCTACGAGCAGTACTTC. Protein: CASSQALAVTYEQYF.

The gene calls are TRBV6-2 or TRBV6-3 and TRBJ1-1; the D is unclear. Germline CDR1 reads MNHEY; CDR2 reads SVGEGT. The CDR3 has 17 residues. The germline V and J ends were trimmed by 5 bases and 2 bases, with 21 bases remaining between them. DNA for the CDR3: TGTGCCAGCAGTACCCGAGCACGTCTAGGTTTTAACACTGAAGCTTTCTTT. This translates into CASSTRARLGFNTEAFF.

The rearrangement joins TRBV5-1 to TRBJ2-1; 8 nucleotides agree with TRBD2. Germline CDR1 and CDR2: SGHRS and YFSETQ. The CDR3 contains 16 residues. The V segment lost 4 bases and the J segment 3 bases; nucleotides outside the gene matches: 9. This chain's CDR3 is CASSPPRAGGYNEQFF. Here the CDR3 DNA reads TGCGCCAGCAGCCCCCCCCGTGCGGGGGGCTACAATGAGCAGTTCTTC.

This chain links TRBV7-2 with TRBJ2-5, with 8 bases matching TRBD2. Per the germline V gene, CDR1 is SGHTA and CDR2 is FQGNSA. The CDR3 spans 16 residues. With V trimmed by 1 base and J by 4 bases, 8 bases remained unmatched. CDR3: CASSLGLRGAGETQYF. The DNA of the CDR3 is TGTGCCAGCAGCTTAGGTTTGCGGGGGGCCGGAGAGACCCAGTACTTC. The full variable domain, with the rest looked up from reference TRBV7-2 and TRBJ2-5, is GAGVSQSPSNKVTEKGKDVELRCDPISGHTALYWYRQSLGQGLEFLIYFQGNSAPDKSGLPSDRFSAERTGGSVSTLTIQRTQQEDSAVYLCASSLGLRGAGETQYFGPGTRLLVL.

Concerning this clone itself: The junction and the germline gene differ at one end; a read error may be behind it. The V call is TRBV2, the J call TRBJ2-7; a possible D gene is TRBD1 (6 bases). The CDR3 runs 13 residues. The germline V gene has CDR1 SNHLY and CDR2 FYNNEI. CDR3 amino acids: CASRDRPQDEQYF. As DNA, the CDR3 is TGTGCCAGCAGGGACAGACCACAAGACGAACAGTACTTC.

This chain joins TRBV6-2 or TRBV6-3 and TRBJ1-2, with 7 nucleotides matching TRBD1. V shed 5 bases, J shed 7 bases, and the junction held 7 bases outside the gene matches. The length of the CDR3 is 13 residues. Germline V gives CDR1 MNHEY, CDR2 SVGEGT. The CDR3 sequence is CASSATGIGGYTF. DNA for the CDR3: TGTGCCAGCAGTGCGACAGGGATTGGTGGCTACACCTTC.

The chain is built from TRBV7-9 and TRBJ1-1; 8 nucleotides align to TRBD1. The CDR3 runs 16 residues. V gave up 0 bases and J gave up 4 bases; unmatched junction bases: 7. In germline, CDR1 is SEHNR, CDR2 FQNEAQ (reference sequence). This CDR3 reads CASSLADRVGSTEAFF. Written as DNA, the CDR3 is TGTGCCAGCAGCTTAGCGGACAGGGTGGGGAGCACTGAAGCTTTCTTT.

V usage is TRBV5-5 and J usage is TRBJ2-7, with D perhaps matching TRBD1 (5 bases). The V and J ends lost 0 bases and 6 bases respectively, with 13 bases between them. The germline V gene encodes CDR1 SGHKS and CDR2 YYEKEE (reference sequence). There are 14 residues in the CDR3. The DNA for the CDR3 is TGTGCCAGCAGCTTGGGTGTAGGGGCCCGCGAGCAGTACTTC. Residues: CASSLGVGAREQYF.

The V gene is TRBV5-1, the J gene TRBJ2-1, with D possibly matching TRBD1 (5 bases). Germline CDR1 and CDR2: SGHRS and YFSETQ. The CDR3 is made up of 15 amino acids. Trimming stripped 6 bases from V and 0 bases from J, with 13 bases between. The CDR3: CASTSGASSYNEQFF. CDR3 nucleotide sequence: TGCGCCAGCACCTCTGGGGCGAGCTCCTACAATGAGCAGTTCTTC.